Listed below are T cell receptor beta chains from one sample, sequenced in a study of blood T cell repertoires in COVID-19. Assay used: immunoSEQ multiplex PCR; TCRdb lists only in-frame clones, some missing. This sample has fewer than 150,000 clones, with about 86% found just once. Material: peripheral blood. Receptors originate from a woman between 45 and 60 years old who had recovered from COVID-19. CDR3s include the opening cysteine and the closing phenylalanine or tryptophan. The order of the fields is J gene, clone size, D gene, V gene, CDR3 DNA, CDR3 protein. D genes are given only for firm matches. Clone size is not always given. Where it is, it says once, few, many or a class for expanded clones.

J gene: TRBJ1-1; clone size: NA; D gene: NA; V gene: TRBV11-2; CDR3 DNA: TGTGCCAGCAGCTTAGAGTTGAGGCGGAACACTGAAGCTTTCTTT; CDR3 protein: CASSLELRRNTEAFF
J gene: TRBJ2-7; clone size: NA; D gene: TRBD1; V gene: TRBV3-1/TRBV3-2; CDR3 DNA: TGTGCCAGCAGCGACCGGGACAGGGGGAGCGGACAGTACTTC; CDR3 protein: CASSDRDRGSGQYF
J gene: TRBJ1-5; clone size: NA; D gene: TRBD1; V gene: TRBV20-1; CDR3 DNA: TGCAGTGCTAGTGACAGGGGGTATCAGCCCCAGCATTTT; CDR3 protein: CSASDRGYQPQHF
J gene: TRBJ2-1; clone size: NA; D gene: TRBD1; V gene: TRBV30; CDR3 DNA: TGTGCCTGGAGTGTAACAGGGGGCGGAAAGTTCTTC; CDR3 protein: CAWSVTGGGKFF
J gene: TRBJ1-1; clone size: NA; D gene: NA; V gene: TRBV29-1; CDR3 DNA: NA; CDR3 protein: CSVGQGTFF
J gene: TRBJ2-7; clone size: NA; D gene: TRBD2; V gene: TRBV3-1/TRBV3-2; CDR3 DNA: TGTGCCAGCAGCCAGGGATGTCCGGGACTAGCGTTTTACGAGCAGTACTTC; CDR3 protein: CASSQGCPGLAFYEQYF
J gene: TRBJ1-6; clone size: NA; D gene: TRBD1; V gene: TRBV2; CDR3 DNA: TGTGCCAGCAGGGACAGGACGAATAATTCACCCCTCCACTTT; CDR3 protein: CASRDRTNNSPLHF
J gene: TRBJ1-3; clone size: NA; D gene: TRBD1; V gene: TRBV18; CDR3 DNA: TGTGCCAGCTCACCCCTGGACAGGGTGGCTGGAAACACCATATATTTT; CDR3 protein: CASSPLDRVAGNTIYF
J gene: TRBJ1-4; clone size: NA; D gene: NA; V gene: TRBV9; CDR3 DNA: TGTGCCAGCAGCACCTTACAGGGTGGAAAAGAAAAACTGTTTTTT; CDR3 protein: CASSTLQGGKEKLFF
J gene: TRBJ2-7; clone size: NA; D gene: NA; V gene: TRBV13; CDR3 DNA: TGTGCCAGCAGCTTAGGCGGCGGCTACGAGCAGTACTTC; CDR3 protein: CASSLGGGYEQYF
J gene: TRBJ1-4; clone size: NA; D gene: TRBD1; V gene: TRBV28; CDR3 DNA: TGTGCCAGCTCGATAGGGGGCGTGAATGAAAAACTGTTTTTT; CDR3 protein: CASSIGGVNEKLFF
J gene: TRBJ1-1; clone size: NA; D gene: NA; V gene: TRBV11-2; CDR3 DNA: TGTGCCAGCAGCTTAGTGGGAGGATATAACACTGAAGCTTTCTTT; CDR3 protein: CASSLVGGYNTEAFF
J gene: TRBJ1-2; clone size: NA; D gene: NA; V gene: TRBV27; CDR3 DNA: TGTGCCAGCAGTCCGCGGACAGAGGGTTGGGGGGGCTACACCTTC; CDR3 protein: CASSPRTEGWGGYTF
J gene: TRBJ2-1; clone size: NA; D gene: TRBD2; V gene: TRBV20-1; CDR3 DNA: TGCAGTGCTAGTCCCCTCGGGCGGGGGGGCCTTCCCTCCGACAATGAGCAGTTCTTC; CDR3 protein: CSASPLGRGGLPSDNEQFF
J gene: TRBJ1-4; clone size: NA; D gene: TRBD1; V gene: TRBV5-4; CDR3 DNA: TGTGCCAGCAGCTTGAGTCCGGGACAGGGGGCTGAAAAACTGTTTTTT; CDR3 protein: CASSLSPGQGAEKLFF
J gene: TRBJ1-4; clone size: NA; D gene: NA; V gene: TRBV25-1; CDR3 DNA: TGTGCCAGCAGTTCGTTTTCCGGGGGTGCTGAAAAACTGTTTTTT; CDR3 protein: CASSSFSGGAEKLFF
J gene: TRBJ1-2; clone size: NA; D gene: TRBD1; V gene: TRBV5-4; CDR3 DNA: TGTGCCAGCAGCAGGGACAGGGGAGCCTACACCTTC; CDR3 protein: CASSRDRGAYTF
J gene: TRBJ1-1; clone size: NA; D gene: TRBD1; V gene: TRBV18; CDR3 DNA: TGTGCCAGCTCACCCCAGACAGGGTTAAAAGCTTTCTTT; CDR3 protein: CASSPQTGLKAFF
J gene: TRBJ2-7; clone size: NA; D gene: NA; V gene: TRBV5-1; CDR3 DNA: TGCGCCAGCAGCTTGTTGGGGGGGACACAATACGAGCAGTACTTC; CDR3 protein: CASSLLGGTQYEQYF
J gene: TRBJ1-1; clone size: NA; D gene: NA; V gene: TRBV21-1; CDR3 DNA: TGTGCCAGCAGCAAAGAGTGGAGAATAGAAGCTTTCTTT; CDR3 protein: CASSKEWRIEAFF
J gene: TRBJ2-7; clone size: NA; D gene: TRBD2; V gene: TRBV9; CDR3 DNA: TGTGCCAGCAGCGCCACGCCGGGACTAGAGGGGAACGAGCAGTACTTC; CDR3 protein: CASSATPGLEGNEQYF
J gene: TRBJ2-1; clone size: NA; D gene: NA; V gene: TRBV18; CDR3 DNA: TGTGCCAGCTCACCACCGCTCGCGGTTGGGTTGAATGAGCAGTTCTTC; CDR3 protein: CASSPPLAVGLNEQFF
J gene: TRBJ2-5; clone size: NA; D gene: NA; V gene: TRBV10-1; CDR3 DNA: TGCGCCAGCAGTGAGCGGCGGGGGCCGGGGGAGACCCAGTACTTC; CDR3 protein: CASSERRGPGETQYF
J gene: TRBJ2-2; clone size: once; D gene: TRBD2; V gene: TRBV27; CDR3 DNA: TGTGCCAGCAGTTCCCGGGCGGGGGGGACCGGGGAGCTGTTTTTT; CDR3 protein: CASSSRAGGTGELFF
J gene: TRBJ1-2; clone size: NA; D gene: NA; V gene: TRBV28; CDR3 DNA: TGTGCCAGCAGTTATGGAGGGATGTATGGCTACACCTTC; CDR3 protein: CASSYGGMYGYTF
J gene: TRBJ1-3; clone size: NA; D gene: NA; V gene: TRBV9; CDR3 DNA: TGTGCCAGCAGCGCAACACAGGGATCGGCTGGAAACACCATATATTTT; CDR3 protein: CASSATQGSAGNTIYF
J gene: TRBJ2-1; clone size: NA; D gene: NA; V gene: TRBV4-1; CDR3 DNA: TGCGCCAGCAGCCAAGTATTTAGGGGGAGCTCCTACAATGAGCAGTTCTTC; CDR3 protein: CASSQVFRGSSYNEQFF
J gene: TRBJ2-3; clone size: NA; D gene: NA; V gene: TRBV12-3/TRBV12-4; CDR3 DNA: TGTGCCAGCAGCCTCACTAGCACAGATACGCAGTATTTT; CDR3 protein: CASSLTSTDTQYF
J gene: TRBJ2-2; clone size: NA; D gene: TRBD2; V gene: TRBV27; CDR3 DNA: TGTGCCAGCAGTCCATTCGGACTAGCGAACACCGGGGAGCTGTTTTTT; CDR3 protein: CASSPFGLANTGELFF
J gene: TRBJ1-1; clone size: NA; D gene: NA; V gene: TRBV5-1; CDR3 DNA: TGCGCCAGCAGCTTATCCTTACCGACTTACGGGGCTTTCTTT; CDR3 protein: CASSLSLPTYGAFF
J gene: TRBJ2-7; clone size: NA; D gene: TRBD2; V gene: TRBV19; CDR3 DNA: TGTGCCAGTAGTCCCACTAGCGGTTCCTCCTACGAGCAGTACTTC; CDR3 protein: CASSPTSGSSYEQYF
J gene: TRBJ1-2; clone size: NA; D gene: TRBD1; V gene: TRBV5-6; CDR3 DNA: TGTGCCAGCAGCTTGGACACAGGGGGCGTCTATGGCTACACCTTC; CDR3 protein: CASSLDTGGVYGYTF
J gene: TRBJ1-2; clone size: NA; D gene: NA; V gene: TRBV3-1/TRBV3-2; CDR3 DNA: TGTGCCAGCAGCCTCCTTAGCGCCGGGAAACGATATGGCTACACCTTC; CDR3 protein: CASSLLSAGKRYGYTF
J gene: TRBJ2-5; clone size: NA; D gene: TRBD2; V gene: TRBV13; CDR3 DNA: TGTGCCAGCAGCTCATACGGGGGGGCTTGGAGGGAGACCCAGTACTTC; CDR3 protein: CASSSYGGAWRETQYF
J gene: TRBJ1-4; clone size: few; D gene: NA; V gene: TRBV2; CDR3 DNA: TGTGCCAGCAGTGATGACCTACCGGCGGGAAAACTGTTTTTT; CDR3 protein: CASSDDLPAGKLFF
J gene: TRBJ2-6; clone size: NA; D gene: NA; V gene: TRBV7-9; CDR3 DNA: TGTGCCAGCAGCTTAGGACTGGGGCAGCCAAGCTCTGGGGCCAACGTCCTGACTTTC; CDR3 protein: CASSLGLGQPSSGANVLTF
J gene: TRBJ2-6; clone size: NA; D gene: TRBD1; V gene: TRBV3-1/TRBV3-2; CDR3 DNA: TGTGCCAGCAGCCAGGGACAGTTTGGGGCCAACGTCCTGACTTTC; CDR3 protein: CASSQGQFGANVLTF
J gene: TRBJ2-5; clone size: NA; D gene: TRBD2; V gene: TRBV5-4; CDR3 DNA: TGTGCCAGCAGCTTGGGGGGGGGACTAGCGGGAGAAGAGACCCAGTACTTC; CDR3 protein: CASSLGGGLAGEETQYF
J gene: TRBJ2-3; clone size: NA; D gene: TRBD1; V gene: TRBV2; CDR3 DNA: TGTGCCACCCAACAGGGGGCTGGCACAGATACGCAGTATTTT; CDR3 protein: CATQQGAGTDTQYF
J gene: TRBJ2-1; clone size: once; D gene: NA; V gene: TRBV28; CDR3 DNA: TGTGCCAGCATGACGGAGTACAATGAGCAGTTCTTC; CDR3 protein: CASMTEYNEQFF
J gene: TRBJ2-1; clone size: NA; D gene: NA; V gene: TRBV27; CDR3 DNA: TGTGCCAGCACCCGGAGCTCCTACAATGAGCAGTTCTTC; CDR3 protein: CASTRSSYNEQFF
J gene: TRBJ1-1; clone size: few; D gene: NA; V gene: TRBV14; CDR3 DNA: TGTGCCAGCAGCCACGCGGCCGCTTCAGCTTTCTTT; CDR3 protein: CASSHAAASAFF
J gene: TRBJ2-5; clone size: NA; D gene: NA; V gene: TRBV28; CDR3 DNA: TGTGCCAGCACCAGGCAGGGTAGTAGGGCCCAGTACTTC; CDR3 protein: CASTRQGSRAQYF
J gene: TRBJ2-1; clone size: once; D gene: NA; V gene: TRBV19; CDR3 DNA: TGTGCCAGTAGGGCAGGGGGGTCCTACAATGAGCAGTTCTTC; CDR3 protein: CASRAGGSYNEQFF
J gene: TRBJ2-7; clone size: NA; D gene: NA; V gene: TRBV7-9; CDR3 DNA: TGTGCCAGCAGCTTTAGGGACTCCTCCTACGAGCAGTACTTC; CDR3 protein: CASSFRDSSYEQYF
J gene: TRBJ2-6; clone size: NA; D gene: NA; V gene: TRBV12-3/TRBV12-4; CDR3 DNA: TGTGCCACCAGGGCGGCTGGGGCCAACGTCCTGACTTTC; CDR3 protein: CATRAAGANVLTF
J gene: TRBJ1-2; clone size: NA; D gene: NA; V gene: TRBV30; CDR3 DNA: TGTGCCTGGAGTGATAAAGACCGGCGGGTTAACTATGGCTACACCTTC; CDR3 protein: CAWSDKDRRVNYGYTF
J gene: TRBJ1-3; clone size: NA; D gene: NA; V gene: TRBV5-8; CDR3 DNA: TGTGCCGGCCCGCGGGGGGCGCGTCCAACGGGAAACACCATATATTTT; CDR3 protein: CAGPRGARPTGNTIYF
J gene: TRBJ2-5; clone size: NA; D gene: NA; V gene: TRBV30; CDR3 DNA: TGTGCCTGGAGTAGAGAGGTGTTAGCTACAGAGACCCAGTACTTC; CDR3 protein: CAWSREVLATETQYF
J gene: TRBJ2-1; clone size: NA; D gene: NA; V gene: TRBV21-1; CDR3 DNA: TGTGCCAGCAGCAAAGACGCGAGCTCCTACAATGAGCAGTTCTTC; CDR3 protein: CASSKDASSYNEQFF
J gene: TRBJ2-7; clone size: NA; D gene: TRBD2; V gene: TRBV9; CDR3 DNA: TGTGCCAGCAGCATCGACCAATGGGTAGCGGGGGGCGAGCAGTACTTC; CDR3 protein: CASSIDQWVAGGEQYF
J gene: TRBJ2-7; clone size: NA; D gene: NA; V gene: TRBV3-1/TRBV3-2; CDR3 DNA: TGTGCCAGCAGCCGCCATCGGACAGTATTTGGCGAGCAGTACTTC; CDR3 protein: CASSRHRTVFGEQYF
J gene: TRBJ2-1; clone size: once; D gene: NA; V gene: TRBV29-1; CDR3 DNA: TGCAGCGTTTACTTTTTAAGCGGCCCCTCCTACAATGAGCAGTTCTTC; CDR3 protein: CSVYFLSGPSYNEQFF
J gene: TRBJ2-1; clone size: few; D gene: TRBD1; V gene: TRBV15; CDR3 DNA: TGTGCCACCAGCAGAGGCCGGACAGGGGGGTACAATGAGCAGTTCTTC; CDR3 protein: CATSRGRTGGYNEQFF
J gene: TRBJ1-1; clone size: NA; D gene: TRBD1; V gene: TRBV11-2; CDR3 DNA: TGTGCCAGCAGCTTAGAGGACAGGGTAACTGAAGCTTTCTTT; CDR3 protein: CASSLEDRVTEAFF
J gene: TRBJ1-4; clone size: NA; D gene: NA; V gene: TRBV9; CDR3 DNA: TGTGCCAGCAGCGTGGGGACATCAGCAAACTTTGAAAAACTGTTTTTT; CDR3 protein: CASSVGTSANFEKLFF
J gene: TRBJ2-4; clone size: NA; D gene: NA; V gene: TRBV6-1; CDR3 DNA: TGTGCCAGCAGTGAAGTAGGGGTCATTCAGTACTTC; CDR3 protein: CASSEVGVIQYF
J gene: TRBJ2-7; clone size: once; D gene: NA; V gene: TRBV6-2/TRBV6-3; CDR3 DNA: TGTGCCAGCAGTTACGGCGGAATGTCCTACGAGCAGTACTTC; CDR3 protein: CASSYGGMSYEQYF
J gene: TRBJ1-1; clone size: NA; D gene: NA; V gene: TRBV5-1; CDR3 DNA: TGCGCCAGCAGAGGTGGAGCGAACACTGAAGCTTTCTTT; CDR3 protein: CASRGGANTEAFF